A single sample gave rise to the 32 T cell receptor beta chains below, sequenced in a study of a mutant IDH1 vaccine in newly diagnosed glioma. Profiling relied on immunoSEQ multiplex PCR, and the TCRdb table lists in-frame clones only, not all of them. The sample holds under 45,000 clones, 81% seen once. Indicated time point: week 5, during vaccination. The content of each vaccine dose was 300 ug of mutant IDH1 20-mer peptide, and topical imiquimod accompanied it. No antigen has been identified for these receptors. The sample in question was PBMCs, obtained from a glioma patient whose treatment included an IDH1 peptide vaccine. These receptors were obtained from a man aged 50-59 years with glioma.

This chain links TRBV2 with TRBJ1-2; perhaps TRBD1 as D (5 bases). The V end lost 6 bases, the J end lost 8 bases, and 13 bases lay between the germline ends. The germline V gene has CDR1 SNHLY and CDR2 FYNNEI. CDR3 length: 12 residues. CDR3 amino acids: CASRGGAEGYTF. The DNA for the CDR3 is TGTGCCAGCAGGGGGGGAGCGGAGGGCTACACCTTC.

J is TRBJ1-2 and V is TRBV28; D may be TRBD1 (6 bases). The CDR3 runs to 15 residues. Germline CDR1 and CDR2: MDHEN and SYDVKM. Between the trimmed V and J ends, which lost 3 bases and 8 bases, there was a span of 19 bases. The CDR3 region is CASSFYEGGVRGYTF. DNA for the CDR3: TGTGCCAGCAGTTTTTACGAGGGGGGTGTTAGGGGCTACACCTTC.

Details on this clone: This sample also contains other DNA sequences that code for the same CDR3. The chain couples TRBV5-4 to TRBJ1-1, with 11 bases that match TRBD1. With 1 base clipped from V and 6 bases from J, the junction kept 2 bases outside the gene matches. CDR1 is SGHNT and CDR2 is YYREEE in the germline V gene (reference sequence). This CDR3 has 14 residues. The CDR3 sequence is CASSLPDRGPEAFF. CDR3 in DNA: TGTGCCAGCAGCTTGCCGGACAGGGGGCCTGAAGCTTTCTTT.

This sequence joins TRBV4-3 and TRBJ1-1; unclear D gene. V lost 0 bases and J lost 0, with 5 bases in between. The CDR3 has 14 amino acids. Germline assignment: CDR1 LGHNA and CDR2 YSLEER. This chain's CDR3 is CASSQEGMNTEAFF. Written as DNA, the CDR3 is TGCGCCAGCAGCCAAGAAGGAATGAACACTGAAGCTTTCTTT.

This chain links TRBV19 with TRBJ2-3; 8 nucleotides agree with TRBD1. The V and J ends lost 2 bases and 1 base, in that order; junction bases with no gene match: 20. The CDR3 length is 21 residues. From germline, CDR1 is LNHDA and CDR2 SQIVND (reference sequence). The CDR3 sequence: CASSIKFPDRAPTRGTDTQYF. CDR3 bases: TGTGCCAGTAGTATAAAATTCCCGGACAGGGCCCCTACCCGCGGCACAGATACGCAGTATTTT.

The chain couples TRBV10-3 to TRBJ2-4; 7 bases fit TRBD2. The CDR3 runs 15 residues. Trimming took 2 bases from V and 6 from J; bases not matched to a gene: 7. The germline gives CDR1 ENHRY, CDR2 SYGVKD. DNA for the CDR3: TGTGCCATCAGTGAGGGCGGGACGGGGGGAAACATTCAGTACTTC. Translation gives CAISEGGTGGNIQYF.

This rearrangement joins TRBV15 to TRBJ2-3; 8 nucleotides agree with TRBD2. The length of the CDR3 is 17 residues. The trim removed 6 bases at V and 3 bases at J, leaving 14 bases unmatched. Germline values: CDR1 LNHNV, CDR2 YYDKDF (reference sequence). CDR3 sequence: CATSKDAGGEGTDTQYF. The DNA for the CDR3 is TGTGCCACCAGTAAAGATGCGGGGGGTGAGGGTACAGATACGCAGTATTTT.

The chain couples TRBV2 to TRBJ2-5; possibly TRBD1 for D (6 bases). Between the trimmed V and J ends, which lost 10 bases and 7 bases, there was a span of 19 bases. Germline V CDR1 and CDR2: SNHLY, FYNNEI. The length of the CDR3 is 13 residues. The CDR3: CATEQGPGVTQYF. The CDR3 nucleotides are TGTGCCACCGAACAGGGACCCGGCGTGACCCAGTACTTC. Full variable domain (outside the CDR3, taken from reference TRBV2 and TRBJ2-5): EPEVTQTPSHQVTQMGQEVILRCVPISNHLYFYWYRQILGQKVEFLVSFYNNEISEKSEIFDDQFSVERPDGSNFTLKIRSTKLEDSAMYFCATEQGPGVTQYFGPGTRLLVL.

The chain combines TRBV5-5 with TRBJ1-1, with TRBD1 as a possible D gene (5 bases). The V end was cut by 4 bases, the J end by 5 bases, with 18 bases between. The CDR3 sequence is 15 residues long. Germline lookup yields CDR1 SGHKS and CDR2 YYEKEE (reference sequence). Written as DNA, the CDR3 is TGTGCCAGCAGCCGCCTGGTGGGGGGGGATACTGAAGCTTTCTTT. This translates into CASSRLVGGDTEAFF.

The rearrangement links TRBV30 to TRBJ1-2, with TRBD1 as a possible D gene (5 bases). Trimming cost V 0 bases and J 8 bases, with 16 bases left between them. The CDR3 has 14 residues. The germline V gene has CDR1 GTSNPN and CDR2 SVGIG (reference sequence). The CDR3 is CAWSVLGAISGYTF. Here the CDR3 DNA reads TGTGCCTGGAGTGTACTCGGGGCGATTAGCGGCTACACCTTC.

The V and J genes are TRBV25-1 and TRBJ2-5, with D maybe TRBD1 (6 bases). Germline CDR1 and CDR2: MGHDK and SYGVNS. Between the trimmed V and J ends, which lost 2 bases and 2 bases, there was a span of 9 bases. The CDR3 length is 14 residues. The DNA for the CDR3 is TGTGCCAGCAGTGAACCGGACAGTCAAGAGACCCAGTACTTC. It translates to CASSEPDSQETQYF.

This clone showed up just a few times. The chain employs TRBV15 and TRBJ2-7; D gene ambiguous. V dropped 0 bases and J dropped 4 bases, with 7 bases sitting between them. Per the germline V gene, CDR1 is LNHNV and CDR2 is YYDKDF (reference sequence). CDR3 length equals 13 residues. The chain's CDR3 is CATSRDREYEQYF. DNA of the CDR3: TGTGCCACCAGCAGAGATCGCGAGTACGAGCAGTACTTC. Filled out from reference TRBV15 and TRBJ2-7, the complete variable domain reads DAMVIQNPRYQVTQFGKPVTLSCSQTLNHNVMYWYQQKSSQAPKLLFHYYDKDFNNEADTPDNFQSRRPNTSFCFLDIRSPGLGDTAMYLCATSRDREYEQYFGPGTRLTVT.

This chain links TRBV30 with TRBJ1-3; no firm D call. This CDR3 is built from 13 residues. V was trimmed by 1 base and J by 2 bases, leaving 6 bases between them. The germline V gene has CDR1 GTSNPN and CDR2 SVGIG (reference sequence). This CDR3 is CAWSAVAGNTIYF. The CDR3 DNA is TGTGCCTGGAGTGCGGTAGCTGGAAACACCATATATTTT.

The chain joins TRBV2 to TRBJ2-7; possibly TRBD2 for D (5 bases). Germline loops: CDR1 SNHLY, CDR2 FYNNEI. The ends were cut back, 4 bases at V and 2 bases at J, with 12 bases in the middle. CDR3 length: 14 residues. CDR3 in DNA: TGTGCCAGCAGTGGAGCGGTGACCGCCTACGAGCAGTACTTC. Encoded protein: CASSGAVTAYEQYF.

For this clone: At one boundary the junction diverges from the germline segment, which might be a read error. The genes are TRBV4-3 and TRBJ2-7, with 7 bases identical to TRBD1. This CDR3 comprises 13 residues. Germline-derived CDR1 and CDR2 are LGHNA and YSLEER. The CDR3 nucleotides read TGCGCCAGCAGCCAAGAAATCGATGGACAGGCCCACTTC. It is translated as CASSQEIDGQAHF.

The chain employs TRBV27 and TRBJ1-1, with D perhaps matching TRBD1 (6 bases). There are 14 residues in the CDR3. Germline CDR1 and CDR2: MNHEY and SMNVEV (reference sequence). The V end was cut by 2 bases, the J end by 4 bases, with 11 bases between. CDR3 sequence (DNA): TGTGCCAGCAGTTTAAGGGGGTCGCGCACTGAAGCTTTCTTT. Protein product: CASSLRGSRTEAFF.

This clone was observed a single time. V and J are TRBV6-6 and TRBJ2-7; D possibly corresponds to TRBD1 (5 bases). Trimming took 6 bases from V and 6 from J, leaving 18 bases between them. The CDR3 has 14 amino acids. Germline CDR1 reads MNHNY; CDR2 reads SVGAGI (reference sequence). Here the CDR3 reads CASSIGQQVGEQYF. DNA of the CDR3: TGTGCCAGCAGCATCGGACAACAGGTTGGCGAGCAGTACTTC.

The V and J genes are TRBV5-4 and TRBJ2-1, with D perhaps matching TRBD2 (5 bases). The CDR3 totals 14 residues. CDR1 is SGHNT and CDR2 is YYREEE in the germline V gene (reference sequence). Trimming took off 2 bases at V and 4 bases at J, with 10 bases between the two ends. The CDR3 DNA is TGTGCCAGCAGCTTCGGGGAGCGGTACAATGAGCAGTTCTTC. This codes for CASSFGERYNEQFF. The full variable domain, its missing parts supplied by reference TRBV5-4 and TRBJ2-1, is ETGVTQSPTHLIKTRGQQVTLRCSSQSGHNTVSWYQQALGQGPQFIFQYYREEENGRGNFPPRFSGLQFPNYSSELNVNALELDDSALYLCASSFGERYNEQFFGPGTRLTVL.

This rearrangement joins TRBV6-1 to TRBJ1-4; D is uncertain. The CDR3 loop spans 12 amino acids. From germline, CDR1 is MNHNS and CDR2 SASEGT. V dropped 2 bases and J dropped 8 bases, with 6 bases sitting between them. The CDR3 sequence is CASSEWQEKLFF. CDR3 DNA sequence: TGTGCCAGCAGTGAATGGCAGGAAAAACTGTTTTTT.

The CDR3 spells CASRGQVEKLFF. DNA of the CDR3: TGTGCCAGCCGAGGACAGGTTGAAAAACTGTTTTTT. The chain is built from TRBV6-1 and TRBJ1-4, with 7 bases lining up with TRBD1. The CDR3 has 12 amino acids. With V trimmed by 8 bases and J by 7 bases, 4 bases remained unmatched. Germline V gene lookup returns CDR1 MNHNS and CDR2 SASEGT.

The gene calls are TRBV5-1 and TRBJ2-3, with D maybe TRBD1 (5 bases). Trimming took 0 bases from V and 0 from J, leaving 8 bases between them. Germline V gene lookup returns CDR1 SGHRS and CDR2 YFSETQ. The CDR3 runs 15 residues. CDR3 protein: CASSLETASTDTQYF. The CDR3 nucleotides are TGCGCCAGCAGCTTGGAGACAGCTAGCACAGATACGCAGTATTTT.

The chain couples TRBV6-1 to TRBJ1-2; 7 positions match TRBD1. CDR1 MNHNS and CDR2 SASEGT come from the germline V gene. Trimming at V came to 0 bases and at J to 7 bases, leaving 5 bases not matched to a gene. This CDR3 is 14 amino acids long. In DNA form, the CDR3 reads TGTGCCAGCAGTGAAGCGATTCAGGGGGGTGGCTACACCTTC. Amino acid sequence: CASSEAIQGGGYTF.

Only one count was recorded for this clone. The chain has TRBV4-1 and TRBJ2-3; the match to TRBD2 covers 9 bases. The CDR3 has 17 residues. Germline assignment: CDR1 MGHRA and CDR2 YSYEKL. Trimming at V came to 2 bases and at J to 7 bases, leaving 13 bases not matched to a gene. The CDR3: CASSQQTSGWGVNTQYF. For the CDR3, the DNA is TGCGCCAGCAGCCAACAGACTAGCGGATGGGGGGTGAATACGCAGTATTTT.

The CDR3 DNA follows: TGTGCCAGCAGCTTAGAAGGGACCCAGTACTTC. This translates into CASSLEGTQYF. The chain uses TRBV7-9 and TRBJ2-5; D gene ambiguous. Germline assignment: CDR1 SEHNR and CDR2 FQNEAQ (reference sequence). V lost 1 base and J 7 bases, leaving 4 bases between the germline ends. The CDR3 runs to 11 residues.

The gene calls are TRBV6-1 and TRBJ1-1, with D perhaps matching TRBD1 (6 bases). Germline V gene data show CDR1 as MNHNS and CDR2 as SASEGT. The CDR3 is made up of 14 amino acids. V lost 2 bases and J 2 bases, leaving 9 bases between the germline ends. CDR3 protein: CASSEQGFNTEAFF. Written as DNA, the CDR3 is TGTGCCAGCAGTGAACAGGGGTTTAACACTGAAGCTTTCTTT.

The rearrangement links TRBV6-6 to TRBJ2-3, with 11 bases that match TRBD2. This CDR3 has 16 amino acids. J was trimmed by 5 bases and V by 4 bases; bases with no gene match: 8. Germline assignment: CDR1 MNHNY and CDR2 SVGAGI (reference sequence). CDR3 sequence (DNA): TGTGCCAGCAGTTTACTAGCGGGAGATCGTGGAGATACGCAGTATTTT. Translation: CASSLLAGDRGDTQYF.

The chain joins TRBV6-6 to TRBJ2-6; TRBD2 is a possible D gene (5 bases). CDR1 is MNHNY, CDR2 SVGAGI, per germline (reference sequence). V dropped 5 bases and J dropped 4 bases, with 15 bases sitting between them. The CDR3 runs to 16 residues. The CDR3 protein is CASSLGLLPGANVLTF. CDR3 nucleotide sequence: TGTGCCAGCAGTCTTGGACTCCTACCGGGGGCCAACGTCCTGACTTTC.

The CDR3, as DNA: TGTGCCAGTAGGGAAGGGACAGGGGGTACTGAAGCTTTCTTT. Its translation: CASREGTGGTEAFF. This rearrangement joins TRBV19 to TRBJ1-1; the match to TRBD1 covers 11 bases. Germline trimming cut 6 bases from V and 5 bases from J; bases unmatched to any gene: 5. Germline-derived CDR1 and CDR2 are LNHDA and SQIVND (reference sequence). The length of the CDR3 is 14 residues.

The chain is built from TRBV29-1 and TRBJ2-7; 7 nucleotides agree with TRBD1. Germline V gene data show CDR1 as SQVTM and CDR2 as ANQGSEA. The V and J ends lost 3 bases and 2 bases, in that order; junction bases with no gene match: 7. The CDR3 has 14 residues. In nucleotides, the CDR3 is TGCAGCGTTGAGGGGGACAGCAAGGCCTACGAGCAGTACTTC. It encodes CSVEGDSKAYEQYF.

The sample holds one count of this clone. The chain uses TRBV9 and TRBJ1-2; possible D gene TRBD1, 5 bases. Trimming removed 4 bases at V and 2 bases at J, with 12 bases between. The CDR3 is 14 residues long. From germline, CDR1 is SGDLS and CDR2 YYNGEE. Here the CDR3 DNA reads TGTGCCAGCAGCCTAGAACCAGGGAACTATGGCTACACCTTC. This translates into CASSLEPGNYGYTF.

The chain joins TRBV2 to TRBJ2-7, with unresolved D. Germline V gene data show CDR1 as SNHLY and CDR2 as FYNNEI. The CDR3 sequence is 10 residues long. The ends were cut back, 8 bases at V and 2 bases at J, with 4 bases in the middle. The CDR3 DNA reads TGTGCCAGCGGGGCCTACGAGCAGTACTTC. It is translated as CASGAYEQYF.

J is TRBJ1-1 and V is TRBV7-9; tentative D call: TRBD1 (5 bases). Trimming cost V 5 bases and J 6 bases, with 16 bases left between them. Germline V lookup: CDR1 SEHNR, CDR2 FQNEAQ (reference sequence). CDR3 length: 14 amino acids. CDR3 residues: CASSDQGFPSEAFF. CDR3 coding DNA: TGTGCCAGCAGCGACCAGGGATTTCCGTCTGAAGCTTTCTTT.